The 15 T cell receptor beta chains below all came from one sample that was sequenced in a study of cytomegalovirus exposure and HLA in healthy donors. PCR employed 60 Vbeta and 13 Jbeta primers. Sequencing was performed with immunoSEQ multiplex PCR; in TCRdb, only in-frame clones are kept and a portion is missing. There are nearly 200,000 clones in the sample, with around 0.74% held by the top ten. The sample taken for sequencing was PBMCs. Receptors were obtained from a boy between 10 and 17 years old in good health and CMV-seronegative.

This chain uses TRBV7-8 with TRBJ2-5; D gene unclear. The CDR3 spans 14 residues. Trimming cost V 5 bases and J 5 bases, with 15 bases left between them. Germline V lookup: CDR1 SGHVS, CDR2 FQNEAQ. CDR3 sequence (DNA): TGTGCCAGCAGCCCTTTCCAGGAAAGGGAGACCCAGTACTTC. Its protein is CASSPFQERETQYF.

The gene calls are TRBV7-2 and TRBJ2-1, with D perhaps matching TRBD2 (5 bases). CDR3 length equals 16 residues. Germline loops: CDR1 SGHTA, CDR2 FQGNSA. V lost 5 bases to trimming and J lost 4 bases, with 18 bases between them. This CDR3 is CASSNVPGISYNEQFF. Written as DNA, the CDR3 is TGTGCCAGCAGCAACGTACCGGGAATTTCTTACAATGAGCAGTTCTTC. Full variable domain (remainder filled in from reference TRBV7-2 and TRBJ2-1): GAGVSQSPSNKVTEKGKDVELRCDPISGHTALYWYRQSLGQGLEFLIYFQGNSAPDKSGLPSDRFSAERTGGSVSTLTIQRTQQEDSAVYLCASSNVPGISYNEQFFGPGTRLTVL.

The V gene is TRBV7-2, the J gene TRBJ2-7; TRBD1 matches at 7 bases. V was pared by 3 bases and J by 0 bases, with 8 bases of the junction left unmatched. This CDR3 spans 16 amino acids. Per the germline V gene, CDR1 is SGHTA and CDR2 is FQGNSA. CDR3 nucleotide sequence: TGTGCCAGCAGCTTCCCCTTGGGACAGAGCTCCTACGAGCAGTACTTC. Amino acids: CASSFPLGQSSYEQYF.

The chain uses TRBV19 and TRBJ2-3; D may be TRBD2 (6 bases). V was cut by 3 bases and J by 0 bases, with 13 bases left in between. The CDR3 spans 16 residues. The V gene's germline CDR1 is LNHDA and CDR2 SQIVND (reference sequence). The CDR3 nucleotides read TGTGCCAGTAGTATTGTGGGGGGTACTAGCACAGATACGCAGTATTTT. It encodes CASSIVGGTSTDTQYF.

The chain carries TRBV4-1 and TRBJ1-2; weak D call: TRBD1 (6 bases). CDR3 size: 15 residues. Trimming left V 0 bases short and J 0 bases short, with 8 bases between. Germline loops: CDR1 MGHRA, CDR2 YSYEKL. The CDR3 DNA reads TGCGCCAGCAGCCAAGACGGGACATCTAACTATGGCTACACCTTC. This translates into CASSQDGTSNYGYTF.

The genes are TRBV7-2 and TRBJ2-1; D possibly corresponds to TRBD2 (6 bases). CDR1 is SGHTA and CDR2 is FQGNSA in the germline V gene. Trimming removed 1 base from V and 2 bases from J, with 21 bases in between. The CDR3 is 19 amino acids. The CDR3 DNA is TGTGCCAGCAGCTTAGGTCGGGTCGGTGCGGGGAGAACCTACAATGAGCAGTTCTTC. Its protein product is CASSLGRVGAGRTYNEQFF.

The CDR3 loop is CASSLGGSHSSGNTIYF. The CDR3 DNA sequence: TGTGCCAGCAGCTTAGGCGGGTCGCACTCCTCTGGAAACACCATATATTTT. The V and J genes are TRBV5-4 and TRBJ1-3; D not certain. The ends were cut back, 2 bases at V and 0 bases at J, with 15 bases in the middle. The CDR3 totals 17 residues. Germline CDR1 and CDR2: SGHNT and YYREEE (reference sequence).

The chain has TRBV28 and TRBJ1-1; 8 bases map to TRBD1. This CDR3 is 14 amino acids long. The germline V gene has CDR1 MDHEN and CDR2 SYDVKM. With V trimmed by 11 bases and J by 5 bases, 13 bases remained unmatched. CDR3 region: CAGQPADRGTEAFF. CDR3 coding DNA: TGTGCCGGCCAGCCGGCCGACAGGGGAACTGAAGCTTTCTTT.

The chain carries TRBV7-3 and TRBJ2-3; tentatively, D is TRBD2 (6 bases). The CDR3 totals 15 residues. Deletions cut 5 bases from V and 1 base from J, with 13 bases between. The germline gives CDR1 SGHTA, CDR2 FQGTGA. Here the CDR3 reads CASSRGSGGTDTQYF. Here the CDR3 DNA reads TGTGCCAGCAGCCGAGGGTCGGGGGGCACAGATACGCAGTATTTT.

The chain uses TRBV6-4 and TRBJ2-7; possibly TRBD1 for D (6 bases). The CDR3 loop spans 13 amino acids. V was cut by 3 bases and J by 3 bases, with 9 bases left in between. CDR1 and CDR2 from the germline V gene are MRHNA and SNTAGT. This CDR3 is CASSEIQGYEQYF. CDR3 nucleotides: TGTGCCAGCAGTGAAATACAGGGCTACGAGCAGTACTTC.

In nucleotides, the CDR3 is TGCGCCAGCAGCCCGAACAGGGGCGAGCAGTACTTC. Its translation is CASSPNRGEQYF. This chain uses TRBV5-1 with TRBJ2-7, with 7 bases lining up with TRBD1. With 4 bases clipped from V and 6 bases from J, the junction kept 4 bases outside the gene matches. CDR3 size: 12 residues. Germline loops: CDR1 SGHRS, CDR2 YFSETQ.

This chain links TRBV7-8 with TRBJ2-1; 8 bases line up with TRBD1. The CDR3 loop spans 13 amino acids. V lost 4 bases and J lost 10; bases outside the gene matches: 6. The germline V gene has CDR1 SGHVS and CDR2 FQNEAQ. In DNA form, the CDR3 reads TGTGCCAGCAGCTCAGGGGGCCGAGGGGAGCAGTTCTTC. Amino acid sequence: CASSSGGRGEQFF. Combining the CDR3 with reference TRBV7-8 and TRBJ2-1 gives the whole variable domain GAGVSQSPRYKVAKRGQDVALRCDPISGHVSLFWYQQALGQGPEFLTYFQNEAQLDKSGLPSDRFFAERPEGSVSTLKIQRTQQEDSAVYLCASSSGGRGEQFFGPGTRLTVL.

The CDR3 bases are TGCAGCGTTGAAGATCAAACGGGGGGATTCTACAATGAGCAGTTCTTC. Its translation: CSVEDQTGGFYNEQFF. This chain uses TRBV29-1 with TRBJ2-1; 7 nucleotides match TRBD2. Germline V gives CDR1 SQVTM, CDR2 ANQGSEA. The junction had 8 bases not matched to a gene; V was cut back by 0 bases and J by 3 bases. The CDR3 has 16 amino acids.

CDR3 amino acids: CASRQPPTGTGNGYTF. The DNA for the CDR3 is TGTGCAAGTCGCCAACCCCCCACCGGCACAGGGAATGGCTACACCTTC. The chain combines TRBV12-2 with TRBJ1-2; the table's D call TRBD1 went unverified against the DNA. TRBV12-2 is tagged as a pseudogene. CDR3 length: 16 amino acids.

This chain links TRBV7-2 with TRBJ2-1; D gene unclear. The CDR3 has 15 residues. CDR1 and CDR2 (germline): SGHTA, FQGNSA. V was clipped by 5 bases and J by 8 bases, with 19 bases between them. In DNA, the CDR3 is TGTGCCAGCAGCAGCCCCCACAGTAGAAAGGATGAGCAGTTCTTC. It encodes CASSSPHSRKDEQFF.